This T cell receptor beta chain originates from a study of CD8 T cells in ankylosing spondylitis. Many counts were recorded for this clonotype. Its antigen is currently unknown. TCRdb fed the 5' RACE reads into MiXCR, producing one record per CDR3 protein. The sample gives around 490,000 distinct CDR3 sequences, about 5% of which show up once; roughly 3.5% is in the top ten. V lost 3 bases, J lost 5 bases, and 13 bases lay in between. The germline gives CDR1 SGHVS, CDR2 FNYEAQ. This CDR3 comprises 14 residues. The study's findings and limits: One TCR beta motif, made up of several highly homologous variants, appeared characteristic of ankylosing spondylitis blood.

The sequenced sample consisted of blood, either unsorted or a sorted T cell fraction (not recorded which). The clonotype comes from a male donor with ankylosing spondylitis. The chain is built from TRBV7-6 and TRBJ1-1; unclear D gene. The CDR3 region is CASSLWAGTTEAFF. The CDR3 bases are TGTGCCAGCAGCTTGTGGGCGGGTACGACTGAAGCTTTCTTT.